The 17 T cell receptor beta chains below come from one sample, sequenced in a study of cytomegalovirus exposure and HLA in healthy donors. 13 Jbeta primers and 60 Vbeta primers were used for the PCR. Some clones are missing from TCRdb's copy, which holds only in-frame ones; the method was immunoSEQ multiplex PCR. The sample consists of over 90,000 clones, about 69% of them appearing once. The sequenced material came from PBMCs. The receptors come from a human donor in good health.

The chain recombines TRBV10-3 with TRBJ2-2; 12 bases map to TRBD1. CDR1 ENHRY and CDR2 SYGVKD come from the germline V gene. With V trimmed by 6 bases and J by 5 bases, 4 bases remained unmatched. There are 15 residues in the CDR3. The DNA of the CDR3 is TGTGCCATCAGGGGACAGGGGGCTAGGACCGGGGAGCTGTTTTTT. Translated, it gives CAIRGQGARTGELFF.

The chain uses TRBV11-2 and TRBJ2-5; TRBD1 aligns across 11 bases. V was pared by 4 bases and J by 4 bases, with 8 bases of the junction left unmatched. The CDR3 totals 16 residues. Germline CDR1 is SGHAT and CDR2 is FQNNGV. The CDR3 coding sequence is TGTGCCAGCAGCTCGGGGGGAGGACAGGGGGCAGAGACCCAGTACTTC. This codes for CASSSGGGQGAETQYF.

This sequence joins TRBV2 and TRBJ2-7; D uncertain. The CDR3 is 11 amino acids. Trimming pared 3 bases from V and 4 bases from J, leaving 4 bases between. Germline CDR1 is SNHLY and CDR2 is FYNNEI. The CDR3 DNA is TGTGCCAGCAGTGATAGATACGAGCAGTACTTC. Protein product: CASSDRYEQYF.

This clone has a single count. The rearrangement joins TRBV5-5 to TRBJ2-2, with 14 nucleotides matching TRBD2. CDR1 is SGHKS, CDR2 YYEKEE, per germline (reference sequence). With 4 bases clipped from V and 5 bases from J, the junction kept 13 bases outside the gene matches. The CDR3 sequence is 19 residues long. The CDR3 loop is CASSQAQRTSGGSTGELFF. The CDR3 nucleotides read TGTGCCAGCAGCCAAGCCCAAAGGACTAGCGGGGGGTCGACCGGGGAGCTGTTTTTT.

The chain combines TRBV29-1 with TRBJ2-7; 13 bases fit TRBD2. The germline V gene has CDR1 SQVTM and CDR2 ANQGSEA. The CDR3 sequence is 15 residues long. The V and J ends lost 4 bases and 2 bases, in that order; junction bases with no gene match: 5. The CDR3 region has the DNA TGCAGCGTTGCCGGACTAGCGGGAGCAACCTACGAGCAGTACTTC. It specifies CSVAGLAGATYEQYF.

The gene calls are TRBV5-1 and TRBJ2-1, with D possibly TRBD2 on 6 matching bases. V shed 0 bases and J shed 7 bases, with 17 bases lying between them. This CDR3 is 16 amino acids long. Germline V CDR1 and CDR2: SGHRS, YFSETQ. The CDR3 is CASSLGGKPSRNEQFF. DNA for the CDR3: TGCGCCAGCAGCTTGGGCGGGAAGCCCTCTAGGAATGAGCAGTTCTTC.

The V call is TRBV29-1, the J call TRBJ2-5, with TRBD1 as a possible D gene (6 bases). The V gene lost 7 bases and the J gene lost 3 bases, with 9 bases spanning the gap. Per germline, CDR1 SQVTM and CDR2 ANQGSEA. This CDR3 has 11 amino acids. CDR3 in amino acids: CSATGKETQYF. CDR3 nucleotide sequence: TGCAGCGCCACAGGGAAAGAGACCCAGTACTTC.

The J gene is TRBJ2-1, the V gene TRBV9; D may be TRBD2 (5 bases). CDR1 is SGDLS, CDR2 YYNGEE, per germline. V lost 0 bases and J 8 bases, leaving 9 bases between the germline ends. The CDR3 loop spans 13 amino acids. The DNA for the CDR3 is TGTGCCAGCAGCGTAGGTCTAGCATATGAGCAGTTCTTC. This translates into CASSVGLAYEQFF.

The chain is built from TRBV4-1 and TRBJ1-6; D is uncertain. Trimming stripped 1 base from V and 7 bases from J, with 14 bases between. CDR1 is MGHRA and CDR2 is YSYEKL in the germline V gene. The CDR3 extends over 16 amino acids. The CDR3 nucleotides read TGCGCCAGCAGCCAAGTTCTCCTGTTTTCGAATTCACCCCTCCACTTT. Translating it yields CASSQVLLFSNSPLHF.

This clone was recorded a few times. CDR3 region: CASSLVTSTDTQYF. CDR3 DNA sequence: TGTGCCAGCAGCTTAGTAACTAGCACAGATACGCAGTATTTT. The V gene is TRBV7-9, the J gene TRBJ2-3, with D unresolved. Germline CDR1 and CDR2: SEHNR and FQNEAQ (reference sequence). The CDR3 is 14 residues long. V lost 1 base and J lost 0, with 5 bases in between.

The rearrangement links TRBV29-1 to TRBJ1-1, with D maybe TRBD1 (5 bases). Trimming took off 4 bases at V and 1 base at J, with 10 bases between the two ends. CDR1 and CDR2 from the germline V gene are SQVTM and ANQGSEA. The CDR3 sequence is 13 residues long. The CDR3 here is CSVGAGPNTEAFF. CDR3 bases: TGCAGCGTTGGAGCAGGGCCGAACACTGAAGCTTTCTTT.

This chain links TRBV7-9 with TRBJ2-7; 7 nucleotides line up with TRBD1. The CDR3 is 14 amino acids. Germline V gene lookup returns CDR1 SEHNR and CDR2 FQNEAQ (reference sequence). V lost 3 bases to trimming and J lost 0 bases; unmatched junction nucleotides: 2. The CDR3 protein is CASSLWDSSYEQYF. The CDR3 DNA reads as TGTGCCAGCAGCTTGTGGGACAGCTCCTACGAGCAGTACTTC.

This clone has more than one count but fewer than ten. CDR3 sequence reads: CASSPPVTSGRSLYEQYF. The CDR3 coding sequence is TGTGCCAGCTCACCACCCGTGACTAGCGGGAGGTCTCTCTACGAGCAGTACTTC. The rearrangement links TRBV18 to TRBJ2-7, with 13 bases aligning to TRBD2. V gave up 0 bases and J gave up 3 bases; unmatched junction bases: 8. The V gene's germline CDR1 is KGHSH and CDR2 LQKENI. The CDR3 covers 18 residues. The complete variable domain, with remaining parts taken from reference TRBV18 and TRBJ2-7, reads NAGVMQNPRHLVRRRGQEARLRCSPMKGHSHVYWYRQLPEEGLKFMVYLQKENIIDESGMPKERFSAEFPKEGPSILRIQQVVRGDSAAYFCASSPPVTSGRSLYEQYFGPGTRLTVT.

This clone came up a few times. Here the CDR3 DNA reads TGCGCCAGCAGCTTGGCGGGGGGAGGCGGGAAGACCCAGTACTTC. This encodes CASSLAGGGGKTQYF. The chain carries TRBV5-1 and TRBJ2-5; 7 bases fit TRBD2. The trim removed 0 bases at V and 6 bases at J, leaving 8 bases unmatched. CDR1 is SGHRS, CDR2 YFSETQ, per germline. This CDR3 comprises 15 residues.

J is TRBJ1-2 and V is TRBV6-1; TRBD1 matches 8 bases. The CDR3 runs 15 residues. Looked up from germline, CDR1 is MNHNS and CDR2 is SASEGT. With 3 bases clipped from V and 2 bases from J, the junction kept 5 bases outside the gene matches. This CDR3 reads CASSDGTGLNYGYTF. DNA for the CDR3: TGTGCCAGCAGTGACGGGACAGGTCTCAACTATGGCTACACCTTC.

This clone was seen more than once but under ten times. The chain employs TRBV10-3 and TRBJ2-1, with 10 nucleotides matching TRBD2. The CDR3 totals 16 residues. Germline trimming cut 3 bases from V and 4 bases from J; bases unmatched to any gene: 6. Per the germline V gene, CDR1 is ENHRY and CDR2 is SYGVKD. For the CDR3, the DNA is TGTGCCATCAGTGATCTAGCGGGAGTATTATACAATGAGCAGTTCTTC. Its protein is CAISDLAGVLYNEQFF.

The DNA for the CDR3 is TGTGCCACCAGCGCTACTAGCGGGAGGCAAGAGACCCAGTACTTC. Translating gives CATSATSGRQETQYF. The rearrangement links TRBV15 to TRBJ2-5; TRBD2 matches 12 bases. The CDR3 consists of 15 residues. V lost 5 bases to trimming and J lost 2 bases; unmatched junction nucleotides: 3. Germline lookup yields CDR1 LNHNV and CDR2 YYDKDF (reference sequence). Full variable domain (rest looked up from reference TRBV15 and TRBJ2-5): DAMVIQNPRYQVTQFGKPVTLSCSQTLNHNVMYWYQQKSSQAPKLLFHYYDKDFNNEADTPDNFQSRRPNTSFCFLDIRSPGLGDTAMYLCATSATSGRQETQYFGPGTRLLVL.